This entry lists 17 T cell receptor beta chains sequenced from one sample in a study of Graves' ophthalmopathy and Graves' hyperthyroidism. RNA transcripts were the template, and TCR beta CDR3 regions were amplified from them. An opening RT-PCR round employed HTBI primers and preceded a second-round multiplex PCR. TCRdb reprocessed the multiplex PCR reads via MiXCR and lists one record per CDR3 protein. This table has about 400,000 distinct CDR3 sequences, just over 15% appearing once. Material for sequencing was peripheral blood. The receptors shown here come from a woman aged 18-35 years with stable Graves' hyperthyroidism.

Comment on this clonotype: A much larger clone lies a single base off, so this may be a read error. In DNA, the CDR3 is TGTGCCACCTGGGACAGGGAGGATGGCCACACCTTC. It codes for CATWDREDGHTF. This chain uses TRBV19 with TRBJ1-2; 9 bases match TRBD1. The CDR3 is 12 residues long. Per germline, CDR1 LNHDA and CDR2 SQIVND (reference sequence).

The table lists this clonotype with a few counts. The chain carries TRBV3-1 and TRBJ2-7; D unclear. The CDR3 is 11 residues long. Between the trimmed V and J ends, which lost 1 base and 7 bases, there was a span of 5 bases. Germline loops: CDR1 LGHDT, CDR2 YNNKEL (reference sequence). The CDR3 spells CASSQAREQYF. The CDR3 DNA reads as TGTGCCAGCAGCCAAGCGCGGGAGCAGTACTTC.

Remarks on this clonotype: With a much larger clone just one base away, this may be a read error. Here the CDR3 DNA reads TGTGCCAGCAGCTTCGACCAATTCCGGGAGACCGAGTACTTC. This gives the protein CASSFDQFRETEYF. This sequence joins TRBV11-2 and TRBJ2-5, with D perhaps matching TRBD2 (6 bases). The V gene's germline CDR1 is SGHAT and CDR2 FQNNGV. The CDR3 totals 14 residues.

The DNA of the CDR3 is TGTGCCAGCAGCCCTCCGGGACAGGGGAGGGAGCAGTACTTC. This codes for CASSPPGQGREQYF. The rearrangement links TRBV28 to TRBJ2-7; TRBD1 matches at 10 bases. Trimming cost V 6 bases and J 7 bases; bases outside gene matches: 9. This CDR3 is 14 amino acids long. CDR1 is MDHEN and CDR2 is SYDVKM in the germline V gene.

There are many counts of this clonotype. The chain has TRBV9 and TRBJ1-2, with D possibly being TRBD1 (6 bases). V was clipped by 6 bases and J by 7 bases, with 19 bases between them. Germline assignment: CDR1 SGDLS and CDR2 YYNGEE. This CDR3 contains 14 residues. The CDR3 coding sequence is TGTGCCAGCACTCTCGGGCAGGGGAAGGTTGGCTACACCTTC. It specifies CASTLGQGKVGYTF.

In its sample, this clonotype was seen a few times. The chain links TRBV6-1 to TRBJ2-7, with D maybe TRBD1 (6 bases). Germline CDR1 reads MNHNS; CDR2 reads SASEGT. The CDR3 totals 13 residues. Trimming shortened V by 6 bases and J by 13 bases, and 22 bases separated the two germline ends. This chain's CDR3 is CASSSTPGDGGYF. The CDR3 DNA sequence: TGTGCCAGCAGCTCCACGCCAGGGGATGGAGGATACTTC.

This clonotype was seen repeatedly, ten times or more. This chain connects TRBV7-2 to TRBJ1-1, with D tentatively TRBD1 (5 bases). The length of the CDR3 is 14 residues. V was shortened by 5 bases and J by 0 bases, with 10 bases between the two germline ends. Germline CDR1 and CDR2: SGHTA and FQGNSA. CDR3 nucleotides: TGTGCCAGCAGCCCAGGGCCCATGAACACTGAAGCTTTCTTT. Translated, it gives CASSPGPMNTEAFF. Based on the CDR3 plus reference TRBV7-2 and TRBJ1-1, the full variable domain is GAGVSQSPSNKVTEKGKDVELRCDPISGHTALYWYRQSLGQGLEFLIYFQGNSAPDKSGLPSDRFSAERTGGSVSTLTIQRTQQEDSAVYLCASSPGPMNTEAFFGQGTRLTVV.

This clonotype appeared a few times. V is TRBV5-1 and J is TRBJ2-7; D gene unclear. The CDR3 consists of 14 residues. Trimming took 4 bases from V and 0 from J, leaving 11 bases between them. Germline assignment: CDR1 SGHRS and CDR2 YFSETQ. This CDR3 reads CASSRVGDSYEQYF. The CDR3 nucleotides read TGCGCCAGCAGCCGAGTCGGAGACTCCTACGAGCAGTACTTC.

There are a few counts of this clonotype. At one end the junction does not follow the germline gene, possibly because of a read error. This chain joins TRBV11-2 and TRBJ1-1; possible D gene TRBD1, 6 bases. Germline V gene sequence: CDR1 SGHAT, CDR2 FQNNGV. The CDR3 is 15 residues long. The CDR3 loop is CASRLEGTRDIEAFF. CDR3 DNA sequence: TGTGCCAGCAGGTTAGAGGGCACCCGGGACATTGAAGCTTTCTTT.

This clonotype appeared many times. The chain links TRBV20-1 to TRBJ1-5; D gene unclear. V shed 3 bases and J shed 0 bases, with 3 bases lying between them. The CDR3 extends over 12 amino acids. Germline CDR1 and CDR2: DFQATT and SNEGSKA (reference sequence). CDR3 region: CSASNSNQPQHF. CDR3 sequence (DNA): TGCAGTGCTAGCAATAGCAATCAGCCCCAGCATTTT.

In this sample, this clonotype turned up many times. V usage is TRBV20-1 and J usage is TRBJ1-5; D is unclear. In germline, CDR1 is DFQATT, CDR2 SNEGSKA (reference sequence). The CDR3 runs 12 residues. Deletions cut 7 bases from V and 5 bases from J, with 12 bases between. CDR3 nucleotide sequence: TGCAGTGTTCGGGCAGTAGATCAGCCCCAGCATTTT. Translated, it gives CSVRAVDQPQHF.

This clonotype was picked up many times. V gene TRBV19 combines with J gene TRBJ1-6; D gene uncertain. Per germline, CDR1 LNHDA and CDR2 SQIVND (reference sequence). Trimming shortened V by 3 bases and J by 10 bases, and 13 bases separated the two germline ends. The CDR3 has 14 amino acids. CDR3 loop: CASSIPGQISPLHF. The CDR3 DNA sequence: TGTGCCAGTAGTATCCCCGGCCAGATCTCACCCCTCCACTTT.

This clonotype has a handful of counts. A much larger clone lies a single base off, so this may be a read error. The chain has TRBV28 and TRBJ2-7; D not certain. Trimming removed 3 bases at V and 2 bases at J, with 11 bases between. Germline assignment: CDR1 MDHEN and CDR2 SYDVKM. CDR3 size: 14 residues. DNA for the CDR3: TGTGCCAGCAGTTTCGGATTACTCCCCTACGAGCAGTACTTC. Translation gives CASSFGLLPYEQYF.

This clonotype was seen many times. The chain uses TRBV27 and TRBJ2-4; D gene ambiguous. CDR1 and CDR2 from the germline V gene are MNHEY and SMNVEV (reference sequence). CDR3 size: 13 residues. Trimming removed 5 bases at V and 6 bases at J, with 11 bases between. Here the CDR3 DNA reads TGTGCCAGCAGTGGGCTAGTCGGAAACATTCAGTACTTC. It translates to CASSGLVGNIQYF.

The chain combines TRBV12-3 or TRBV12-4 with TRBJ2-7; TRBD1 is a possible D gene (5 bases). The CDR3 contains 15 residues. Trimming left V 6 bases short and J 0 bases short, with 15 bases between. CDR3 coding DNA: TGTGCCAGCAGCCGGACATCCAGCTCCTCCTACGAGCAGTACTTC. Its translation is CASSRTSSSSYEQYF.

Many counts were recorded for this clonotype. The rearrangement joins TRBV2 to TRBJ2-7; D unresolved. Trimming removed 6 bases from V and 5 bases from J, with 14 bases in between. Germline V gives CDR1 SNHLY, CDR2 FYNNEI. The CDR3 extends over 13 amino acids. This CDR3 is CASRAPVVNEQYF. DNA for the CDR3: TGTGCCAGCAGGGCTCCCGTGGTCAACGAGCAGTACTTC.

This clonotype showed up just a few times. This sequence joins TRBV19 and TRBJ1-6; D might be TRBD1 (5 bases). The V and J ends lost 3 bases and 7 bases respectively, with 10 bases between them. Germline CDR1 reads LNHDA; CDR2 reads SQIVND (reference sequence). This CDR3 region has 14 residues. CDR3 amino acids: CASSMGLQNSPLHF. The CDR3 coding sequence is TGTGCCAGTAGTATGGGACTTCAGAATTCACCCCTCCACTTT. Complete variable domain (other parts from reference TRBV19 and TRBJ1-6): DGGITQSPKYLFRKEGQNVTLSCEQNLNHDAMYWYRQDPGQGLRLIYYSQIVNDFQKGDIAEGYSVSREKKESFPLTVTSAQKNPTAFYLCASSMGLQNSPLHFGNGTRLTVT.